What follows are 28 T cell receptor beta chains derived from one specimen sequenced in a study of T cells in Graves' hyperthyroidism and ophthalmopathy. Template material for amplifying TCR beta CDR3 regions consisted of RNA transcripts. HTBI primers were used for first-round RT-PCR of the TCR CDR3. TCRdb independently ran MiXCR on the multiplex PCR reads; one entry per CDR3 protein. The sample lists roughly 570,000 distinct CDR3 sequences, roughly 46% occurring once. Sequencing was done on a sample of peripheral blood or thyroid tissue (not recorded which). The receptors here all came from a woman aged 18-29 years with Graves' hyperthyroidism.

With respect to this clonotype: At one end the junction does not follow the germline gene, possibly because of a read error. V usage is TRBV12-3 or TRBV12-4 and J usage is TRBJ1-5; no clear D gene. The CDR3 is 11 residues long. The CDR3 sequence: CATSDPGPQHF. CDR3 nucleotide sequence: TGTGCCACCAGTGACCCCGGGCCCCAGCATTTT.

The rearrangement joins TRBV5-4 to TRBJ2-3; D may be TRBD2 (5 bases). This CDR3 has 15 residues. V lost 0 bases, J lost 2 bases, and 10 bases lay in between. The V gene's germline CDR1 is SGHNT and CDR2 YYREEE (reference sequence). The DNA for the CDR3 is TGTGCCAGCAGCTTGGGGGGAGTTTTCACAGATACGCAGTATTTT. Encoded protein: CASSLGGVFTDTQYF. The entire variable domain, with the rest obtained from reference TRBV5-4 and TRBJ2-3, is as follows: ETGVTQSPTHLIKTRGQQVTLRCSSQSGHNTVSWYQQALGQGPQFIFQYYREEENGRGNFPPRFSGLQFPNYSSELNVNALELDDSALYLCASSLGGVFTDTQYFGPGTRLTVL.

This clonotype was found many times. The CDR3 DNA sequence: TGTGCCAGCACCGGACAGGGGGGGGATCAGCCCCAGCATTTT. Its protein is CASTGQGGDQPQHF. The chain links TRBV12-3 or TRBV12-4 to TRBJ1-5; 10 bases are shared with TRBD1. With 7 bases clipped from V and 5 bases from J, the junction kept 5 bases outside the gene matches. The CDR3 consists of 14 residues.

This clonotype has only one observation. The chain uses TRBV7-8 and TRBJ2-3; maybe TRBD2 (5 bases). Trimming removed 1 base from V and 2 bases from J, with 13 bases in between. The CDR3 contains 16 residues. The V gene's germline CDR1 is SGHVS and CDR2 FQNEAQ. CDR3 sequence (DNA): TGTGCCAGCAGCTTAGGGCCGGGAACTTTCACAGATACGCAGTATTTT. It is translated as CASSLGPGTFTDTQYF.

This clonotype was detected ten times or more. The chain combines TRBV6-2 or TRBV6-3 with TRBJ2-7; D gene uncertain. The ends were cut back, 1 base at V and 6 bases at J, with 10 bases in the middle. The CDR3 has 13 residues. Germline V gene sequence: CDR1 MNHEY, CDR2 SVGEGT. The CDR3 region has the DNA TGTGCCAGCAGTTACTTTCTGACGGTCGAGCAGTACTTC. Translation: CASSYFLTVEQYF.

Comment on this clonotype: It may be a read error: a sequence one base away is much more abundant. The V call is TRBV2, the J call TRBJ2-2; 7 bases align to TRBD1. CDR1 SNHLY and CDR2 FYNNEI come from the germline V gene. The CDR3 loop spans 15 amino acids. The trim removed 5 bases at V and 4 bases at J, leaving 7 bases unmatched. CDR3 protein: CASSCRQGTTGELFF. CDR3 in DNA: TGTGCCAGCAGTTGCCGACAGGGTACCACCGGGGAGCTGTTTTTT.

A note on this clonotype: Likely a read error: the CDR3 ends without its conserved phenylalanine or tryptophan. The limits of the CDR3 on the DNA are not certain, so only TCRdb's listed CDR3 is given. The chain carries TRBV24-1 and TRBJ2-5; the table names TRBD2, a call not compared with the DNA. The CDR3 is made up of 10 amino acids, end residues included. Germline assignment: CDR1 KGHDR and CDR2 SFDVKD. The CDR3 region is CATSDPGLAG.

This clonotype was recorded once. The CDR3 here is CASGGTRDSSYEQYTIYF. CDR3 nucleotide sequence: TGTGCCAGCGGAGGAACTCGGGATAGCTCCTACGAGCAGTACACCATATATTTT. The chain links TRBV2 to TRBJ1-3, with unresolved D. The CDR3 has 18 amino acids. The germline CDR1 and CDR2 sequences are SNHLY and FYNNEI. V shed 8 bases and J shed 8 bases, with 31 bases lying between them.

This clonotype has a count of ten or more. The J gene is TRBJ2-2, the V gene TRBV24-1, with 7 bases lining up with TRBD2. This CDR3 is built from 13 residues. CDR1 is KGHDR and CDR2 is SFDVKD in the germline V gene. V shed 7 bases and J 7 bases; nucleotides not matched to a gene: 5. The CDR3 DNA reads TGTGCCACCAGGACTAGCATGGTCGGGGAGCTGTTTTTT. Protein: CATRTSMVGELFF.

V and J are TRBV24-1 and TRBJ2-5; 9 bases map to TRBD2. With 5 bases clipped from V and 5 bases from J, the junction kept 14 bases outside the gene matches. The CDR3 is 17 residues long. Germline V gene lookup returns CDR1 KGHDR and CDR2 SFDVKD. The CDR3 sequence is CATSARPGTSPTETQYF. CDR3 bases: TGTGCCACCAGTGCGAGACCTGGGACTAGCCCCACGGAGACCCAGTACTTC.

V is TRBV3-2 and J is TRBJ2-5; TRBD2 is the table's D call and was not checked against the DNA. TRBV3-2 is flagged as a pseudogene. The length of the CDR3 is 19 residues. The CDR3 region has the DNA TGTGCCAGCAGTCCACCATCCCACTACGGACTAGCGGGCCAACGGACCCAGTACTTC. This encodes CASSPPSHYGLAGQRTQYF.

This clonotype was seen only once. A read error may explain this, as a much larger clone is one base away. The CDR3 does not close with the conserved phenylalanine or tryptophan, likely indicating a read error. This chain uses TRBV6-1 with TRBJ2-5; D is unclear. This CDR3 comprises 12 residues. CDR1 and CDR2 from the germline V gene are MNHNS and SASEGT. V lost 8 bases, J lost 2 bases, and 9 bases lay in between. The CDR3 DNA reads as TGTGCCAGCCTGATTAATCAAGAGACCCAGTACTCC. It yields the protein CASLINQETQYS.

This clonotype was counted only a few times. CDR3 protein: CSAVGPGEQYF. CDR3 nucleotide sequence: TGCAGTGCCGTTGGGCCAGGCGAGCAGTACTTC. V gene TRBV20-1 combines with J gene TRBJ2-7, with D uncertain. The CDR3 is 11 amino acids. The V and J ends lost 6 bases and 6 bases respectively, with 12 bases between them. The germline V gene has CDR1 DFQATT and CDR2 SNEGSKA (reference sequence).

This clonotype was seen at least ten times. V usage is TRBV20-1 and J usage is TRBJ2-7; D is uncertain. V was cut by 6 bases and J by 7 bases, with 10 bases left in between. This CDR3 is 10 amino acids long. Germline-derived CDR1 and CDR2 are DFQATT and SNEGSKA (reference sequence). CDR3 sequence: CSARAEEQYF. The CDR3 nucleotides are TGCAGTGCAAGGGCCGAGGAGCAGTACTTC.

This sequence joins TRBV19 and TRBJ2-1; 12 positions match TRBD2. The J segment lost 8 bases and the V segment lost 6 bases, leaving 5 bases of the junction unmatched. CDR3 length equals 14 residues. CDR1 is LNHDA, CDR2 SQIVND, per germline (reference sequence). CDR3 nucleotide sequence: TGTGCCAGTAGCCGGCTAGCGGGAGGGTATGAGCAGTTCTTC. Translated, it gives CASSRLAGGYEQFF. Full variable domain (outside the CDR3, taken from reference TRBV19 and TRBJ2-1): DGGITQSPKYLFRKEGQNVTLSCEQNLNHDAMYWYRQDPGQGLRLIYYSQIVNDFQKGDIAEGYSVSREKKESFPLTVTSAQKNPTAFYLCASSRLAGGYEQFFGPGTRLTVL.

CDR3 bases: TGTGCCAGCAGCTTATTAGGTGGGAGGGCCAGCAATGAGCAGTTCTTC. Translating it yields CASSLLGGRASNEQFF. V usage is TRBV7-3 and J usage is TRBJ2-1; 7 bases agree with TRBD2. V lost 2 bases, J lost 6 bases, and 10 bases stayed unmatched. This CDR3 spans 16 amino acids. From germline, CDR1 is SGHTA and CDR2 FQGTGA.

The gene calls are TRBV29-1 and TRBJ2-7, with D unclear. V dropped 8 bases and J dropped 4 bases, with 12 bases sitting between them. The CDR3 runs 11 residues. Per germline, CDR1 SQVTM and CDR2 ANQGSEA. The DNA for the CDR3 is TGCAGCAGTGACGGACCTTACGAGCAGTACTTC. This gives the protein CSSDGPYEQYF.

The table lists this clonotype with a few counts. The gene calls are TRBV20-1 and TRBJ1-5, with a weak D call TRBD1 (5 bases). The V end was cut by 5 bases, the J end by 11 bases, with 28 bases between. The CDR3 totals 16 residues. Per the germline V gene, CDR1 is DFQATT and CDR2 is SNEGSKA (reference sequence). CDR3 protein: CSAPGTSGRAQKTQHF. CDR3 bases: TGCAGTGCTCCGGGGACTAGCGGGAGGGCCCAAAAGACCCAGCATTTT.

In the case of this clonotype: Since a much larger clone is just one base distant, this may be a read error. Lacking the conserved final phenylalanine or tryptophan, this CDR3 likely reflects a read error. The J gene is TRBJ2-7, the V gene TRBV24-1; D is possibly TRBD2 (6 bases). This CDR3 contains 16 residues. The germline V gene has CDR1 KGHDR and CDR2 SFDVKD. The CDR3 spells CASSTASSASSYEQYL. The DNA of the CDR3 is TGTGCCAGCAGTACCGCCTCTAGCGCATCCTCCTACGAGCAGTACCTC.

With respect to this clonotype: The junction departs from the called germline gene at one end, perhaps through a read error. The chain combines TRBV9 with TRBJ2-5; perhaps TRBD2 as D (5 bases). This CDR3 is 13 amino acids long. Looked up from germline, CDR1 is SGDLS and CDR2 is YYNGEE. The CDR3 DNA follows: TGTGCCAGCAGTTCAGGCTTTGGGGAGACCCATTACTTC. Its translation: CASSSGFGETHYF. Full variable domain (remainder filled in from reference TRBV9 and TRBJ2-5): DSGVTQTPKHLITATGQRVTLRCSPRSGDLSVYWYQQSLDQGLQFLIQYYNGEERAKGNILERFSAQQFPDLHSELNLSSLELGDSALYFCASSSGFGETHYFGPGTRLLVL.

This clonotype was counted once. V gene TRBV20-1 combines with J gene TRBJ2-7; the D gene is possibly TRBD1 (5 bases). Germline loops: CDR1 DFQATT, CDR2 SNEGSKA (reference sequence). CDR3 length: 11 residues. The ends were cut back, 3 bases at V and 7 bases at J, with 10 bases in the middle. The chain's CDR3 is CSASRAGEQYF. The CDR3 DNA follows: TGCAGTGCTAGCCGGGCAGGGGAGCAGTACTTC.

A few counts support this clonotype. Given a much more abundant clone one base away, this may be a read error. The genes are TRBV19 and TRBJ2-6; D unclear. The germline gives CDR1 LNHDA, CDR2 SQIVND (reference sequence). The CDR3 covers 14 residues. The V gene lost 5 bases and the J gene lost 2 bases, with 7 bases spanning the gap. The CDR3 sequence: CASSGAAGANVLTF. The CDR3 DNA reads as TGTGCCAGTAGTGGAGCCGCTGGGGCCAACGTCCTGACTTTC.

This clonotype showed up many times. The V and J genes are TRBV5-1 and TRBJ1-1; D might be TRBD1 (5 bases). CDR3 length equals 13 residues. Germline V gene lookup returns CDR1 SGHRS and CDR2 YFSETQ. V was shortened by 5 bases and J by 2 bases, with 10 bases between the two germline ends. The chain's CDR3 is CASRWQGNTEAFF. Written as DNA, the CDR3 is TGCGCCAGCAGGTGGCAGGGCAACACTGAAGCTTTCTTT.

This clonotype was seen ten or more times. This chain joins TRBV6-5 and TRBJ2-7; D not certain. The CDR3 totals 13 residues. With 7 bases removed from V and 1 base from J, the gap between germline ends came to 11 bases. From germline, CDR1 is MNHEY and CDR2 SVGAGI. CDR3 region: CASTGTGSYEQYF. Here the CDR3 DNA reads TGTGCCAGCACCGGAACCGGATCCTACGAGCAGTACTTC.

This clonotype was recorded many times. This chain uses TRBV5-1 with TRBJ2-7; D perhaps matches TRBD2 (5 bases). V was shortened by 0 bases and J by 7 bases, with 14 bases between the two germline ends. CDR1 and CDR2 (germline): SGHRS, YFSETQ. The CDR3 spans 14 residues. The CDR3 nucleotides read TGCGCCAGCAGCTTGGGAGGGCCGGTGGGGGAGCAGTACTTC. The encoded protein is CASSLGGPVGEQYF. The variable domain in full, completed from reference TRBV5-1 and TRBJ2-7, reads KAGVTQTPRYLIKTRGQQVTLSCSPISGHRSVSWYQQTPGQGLQFLFEYFSETQRNKGNFPGRFSGRQFSNSRSEMNVSTLELGDSALYLCASSLGGPVGEQYFGPGTRLTVT.

This clonotype has a count of ten or more. This chain joins TRBV7-9 and TRBJ1-1, with D hard to call. The CDR3 is made up of 14 amino acids. In germline, CDR1 is SEHNR, CDR2 FQNEAQ (reference sequence). The V end was cut by 3 bases, the J end by 0 bases, with 8 bases between. CDR3 DNA: TGTGCCAGCAGCTTCGGCAGCTTGAACACTGAAGCTTTCTTT. Its translation is CASSFGSLNTEAFF.

This clonotype came up many times. J is TRBJ2-6 and V is TRBV14, with a weak D call TRBD1 (5 bases). Germline V CDR1 and CDR2: SGHDN, FVKESK. The CDR3 is made up of 14 amino acids. V was clipped by 4 bases and J by 3 bases, with 7 bases between them. The CDR3: CASSPQDGANVLTF. The CDR3, as DNA: TGTGCCAGCAGCCCACAGGATGGGGCCAACGTCCTGACTTTC.

This sequence joins TRBV2 and TRBJ2-4; tentatively, D is TRBD1 (5 bases). V gave up 6 bases and J gave up 7 bases, with 13 bases separating them. The CDR3 covers 13 residues. Germline loops: CDR1 SNHLY, CDR2 FYNNEI. In DNA form, the CDR3 reads TGTGCCAGCAGGCCGCCAGGGTGGAACATTCAGTACTTC. It yields the protein CASRPPGWNIQYF.